The TCR beta chain described here comes from a study of blood T cells in healthy people across ages. Donor samples were obtained from healthy Caucasian individuals from Russia, aged roughly 6 to 95. At least 6 million PBMCs were isolated per sample. Using a J-beta primer mix together with a sample-barcoded 5' primer, a second PCR was run for about 6 to 11 cycles. Each cDNA molecule carried a tag from a template-switch adaptor that contained 12 random nucleotides. One entry per CDR3 protein, called by TCRdb with MiXCR from the 5' RACE reads. The sample has roughly 1.5 million distinct CDR3 sequences; roughly 43% are singletons. The specimen was blood. The TCR was taken from a woman aged 18 to 35 in good health.

Here the CDR3 reads CSAPNGLLNTEAFF. CDR3 coding DNA: TGCAGTGCCCCCAACGGACTGTTGAACACTGAAGCTTTCTTT. V is TRBV20-1 and J is TRBJ1-1, with D unclear. The CDR3 loop spans 14 amino acids. The V and J ends lost 6 bases and 0 bases respectively, with 14 bases between them. The V gene's germline CDR1 is DFQATT and CDR2 SNEGSKA (reference sequence).